This TCR beta chain originates from a study of cytomegalovirus exposure and HLA in healthy donors. Study in general: Within an early data release were 80 million to 90 million unique TCRs drawn from HLA-typed donors. Notes on the study in general: There was a cluster of highly shared sequence variants that was likely a sequencing artifact. Some public TCRs appeared in many individuals, while most sequences were rare. Earlier findings revealed that most TCR beta V segments proved productive either about 90% or about 30% of the time.

The PCR ran on 60 Vbeta and 13 Jbeta primers. Clones were read by immunoSEQ multiplex PCR, and TCRdb kept only the in-frame ones, dropping some. The sample includes some 110,000 clones, under 70% seen only once; the top ten take 8.5% to 9.5%. Concerning this clone itself: Its specificity is not known.

V was pared by 2 bases and J by 1 base, with 6 bases between. The CDR3 length is 13 residues. Germline V CDR1 and CDR2: MDHEN, SYDVKM. This TCR derives from a young man in good health and CMV-seropositive. Sequences were obtained from PBMCs. The chain recombines TRBV28 with TRBJ2-7; D may be TRBD1 (6 bases). DNA of the CDR3: TGTGCCAGCAGTTTACAGGGGTCCTACGAGCAGTACGTC. This encodes CASSLQGSYEQYV.